The 26 T cell receptor beta chains given below trace back to one sample, sequenced in a study of read filtering for tumor transcriptome and immune sequencing. From 350 to 500 ng of RNA, a library with molecular barcoded alpha/delta and beta/gamma adaptors was made. TCRdb processed the reads anew with MiXCR; each CDR3 protein has one entry. The sample records tens of thousands of distinct CDR3 sequences, about 15% being singletons. Sequencing used a population of CD138-negative cells sorted from bone marrow. Every receptor here comes from a donor at least 40 years old with multiple myeloma.

This clonotype was observed at least ten times. The chain has TRBV29-1 and TRBJ2-6; unclear D gene. Germline V CDR1 and CDR2: SQVTM, ANQGSEA. The CDR3 spans 14 residues. The ends were cut back, 5 bases at V and 0 bases at J, with 8 bases in the middle. As DNA, the CDR3 is TGCAGCGTTTTTTTCAGCTCTGGGGCCAACGTCCTGACTTTC. It specifies CSVFFSSGANVLTF. The variable domain in full, completed from reference TRBV29-1 and TRBJ2-6, reads SAVISQKPSRDICQRGTSLTIQCQVDSQVTMMFWYRQQPGQSLTLIATANQGSEATYESGFVIDKFPISRPNLTFSTLTVSNMSPEDSSIYLCSVFFSSGANVLTFGAGSRLTVL.

This clonotype was recorded at least ten times. DNA for the CDR3: TGTGCCAGCAGCCCCCGAGCGGGACGCTACGAGCAGTACTTC. This translates into CASSPRAGRYEQYF. The rearrangement links TRBV7-6 to TRBJ2-7, with 7 bases lining up with TRBD2. This CDR3 comprises 14 residues. V lost 5 bases and J lost 3; bases outside the gene matches: 7. Germline V gene lookup returns CDR1 SGHVS and CDR2 FNYEAQ.

This clonotype was counted many times. The V call is TRBV7-6, the J call TRBJ1-1; D possibly corresponds to TRBD1 (6 bases). V lost 5 bases to trimming and J lost 2 bases, with 12 bases between them. This CDR3 contains 14 residues. Germline values: CDR1 SGHVS, CDR2 FNYEAQ. Here the CDR3 reads CASSRGQINTEAFF. The CDR3 coding sequence is TGTGCCAGCAGCCGCGGACAGATTAACACTGAAGCTTTCTTT.

The J gene is TRBJ2-5, the V gene TRBV29-1, with 8 bases lining up with TRBD2. The CDR3 consists of 16 residues. Germline V gene sequence: CDR1 SQVTM, CDR2 ANQGSEA. The J segment lost 3 bases and the V segment lost 6 bases, leaving 15 bases of the junction unmatched. The chain's CDR3 is CSVSALAGYVKETQYF. Here the CDR3 DNA reads TGCAGCGTCTCTGCTTTAGCGGGATACGTTAAAGAGACCCAGTACTTC. The full variable domain, its missing parts supplied by reference TRBV29-1 and TRBJ2-5, is SAVISQKPSRDICQRGTSLTIQCQVDSQVTMMFWYRQQPGQSLTLIATANQGSEATYESGFVIDKFPISRPNLTFSTLTVSNMSPEDSSIYLCSVSALAGYVKETQYFGPGTRLLVL.

This clonotype was picked up many times. The genes are TRBV24-1 and TRBJ2-1, with 13 bases aligning to TRBD2. The CDR3 is made up of 16 amino acids. Germline CDR1 is KGHDR and CDR2 is SFDVKD. Losses at the gene ends were 4 bases for V and 7 bases for J; bases not matched to a gene: 6. The chain's CDR3 is CATSDRTSGSRNEQFF. DNA for the CDR3: TGTGCCACCAGTGACCGGACTAGCGGGAGTCGGAATGAGCAGTTCTTC.

This clonotype came up many times. CDR3 sequence reads: CASSTFDRGDYNEQFF. CDR3 bases: TGTGCCAGCAGTACTTTCGACAGGGGAGACTACAATGAGCAGTTCTTC. The chain couples TRBV12-3 or TRBV12-4 to TRBJ2-1; 8 bases map to TRBD1. V shed 5 bases and J 3 bases; nucleotides not matched to a gene: 9. The CDR3 extends over 16 amino acids.

This clonotype occurred many times. J is TRBJ1-1 and V is TRBV7-8, with 9 bases lining up with TRBD1. Unmatched junction bases numbered 8, after V lost 5 bases and J lost 4 bases. Germline assignment: CDR1 SGHVS and CDR2 FQNEAQ. The CDR3 loop spans 15 amino acids. The CDR3 coding sequence is TGTGCCAGCAGCCTGGGGACAGGGCCGGGCACTGAAGCTTTCTTT. This encodes CASSLGTGPGTEAFF.

The J gene is TRBJ2-5, the V gene TRBV20-1, with 11 positions matching TRBD2. This CDR3 is 18 amino acids long. The trim removed 0 bases at V and 5 bases at J, leaving 14 bases unmatched. Germline V gene data show CDR1 as DFQATT and CDR2 as SNEGSKA (reference sequence). The CDR3: CSARDYLAGGRGGETQYF. In DNA, the CDR3 is TGCAGTGCTAGAGATTACCTAGCGGGAGGCCGAGGGGGGGAGACCCAGTACTTC.

There are a few counts of this clonotype. The V and J genes are TRBV30 and TRBJ2-2; D remains unclear. Trimming shortened V by 3 bases and J by 5 bases, and 4 bases separated the two germline ends. The germline V gene encodes CDR1 GTSNPN and CDR2 SVGIG (reference sequence). This CDR3 contains 11 residues. The CDR3 sequence is CAWRLTGELFF. The CDR3 nucleotides are TGTGCCTGGAGGTTAACCGGGGAGCTGTTTTTT.

Many counts were recorded for this clonotype. The chain couples TRBV20-1 to TRBJ2-3; 8 bases are shared with TRBD2. The germline gives CDR1 DFQATT, CDR2 SNEGSKA (reference sequence). The CDR3 spans 16 residues. Trimming took 6 bases from V and 7 from J; bases not matched to a gene: 18. CDR3 sequence reads: CSAPSWLAGSGNTQYF. CDR3 DNA sequence: TGCAGTGCACCCTCTTGGTTAGCGGGAAGTGGCAATACGCAGTATTTT.

The gene calls are TRBV20-1 and TRBJ2-5, with a weak D call TRBD1 (6 bases). The CDR3 contains 16 residues. Trimming took 3 bases from V and 5 from J, leaving 22 bases between them. Germline CDR1 and CDR2: DFQATT and SNEGSKA (reference sequence). CDR3 region: CSASLVTGLISETQYF. In nucleotides, the CDR3 is TGCAGTGCTAGCCTCGTCACAGGGTTAATATCGGAGACCCAGTACTTC.

The V gene is TRBV11-2, the J gene TRBJ2-1; D call uncertain. The J call is doubtful: the DNA matches TRBJ2-7 better. Germline V gene data show CDR1 as SGHAT and CDR2 as FQNNGV. The CDR3 totals 13 residues. The DNA for the CDR3 is TGTGCCAGCAGCTTAACTCCCAAAACCGAGCAGTACTTC. Translating gives CASSLTPKTEQYF.

Many counts were recorded for this clonotype. The CDR3, as DNA: TGTGCCAGCAGCCCGACAGGGGCCGGCAATGAGCAGTTCTTC. Residues: CASSPTGAGNEQFF. The V gene is TRBV7-2, the J gene TRBJ2-1, with 8 positions matching TRBD1. The J segment lost 6 bases and the V segment lost 5 bases, leaving 6 bases of the junction unmatched. This CDR3 is 14 amino acids long. The germline CDR1 and CDR2 sequences are SGHTA and FQGNSA.

This clonotype was seen ten or more times. The J gene is TRBJ2-7, the V gene TRBV20-1, with D perhaps TRBD1 (6 bases). The germline gives CDR1 DFQATT, CDR2 SNEGSKA (reference sequence). The CDR3 spans 16 residues. V dropped 1 base and J dropped 0 bases, with 16 bases sitting between them. As DNA, the CDR3 is TGCAGTGCTAGAGGCAGTGGGGGCCTGACCTCCTACGAGCAGTACTTC. It specifies CSARGSGGLTSYEQYF.

There are many counts of this clonotype. The genes are TRBV7-2 and TRBJ1-2, with a tentative D call TRBD1 (5 bases). Deletions cut 5 bases from V and 2 bases from J, with 6 bases between. Germline V gene data show CDR1 as SGHTA and CDR2 as FQGNSA. The CDR3 length is 12 residues. In nucleotides, the CDR3 is TGTGCCAGCAGCAGGGGAAACTATGGCTACACCTTC. Translation gives CASSRGNYGYTF.

This clonotype was found a few times. A much larger clone sits a single nucleotide away, making a read error possible. The chain employs TRBV20-1 and TRBJ2-7; D tentatively reads TRBD1 or TRBD2 (6 bases each). The CDR3 has 15 amino acids. Trimming took 4 bases from V and 2 from J, leaving 18 bases between them. Germline CDR1 and CDR2: DFQATT and SNEGSKA (reference sequence). In nucleotides, the CDR3 is TGCAGTGCTACCAAAGAGGGGGGCATCGCCTACGAGCAGTACTTC. It is translated as CSATKEGGIAYEQYF.

There are many counts of this clonotype. The CDR3 nucleotides are TGCAGTGCTAGAGAGTCGGGGCTCTACGAGCAGTACTTC. Translation: CSARESGLYEQYF. The gene calls are TRBV20-1 and TRBJ2-7; D tentatively fits TRBD1 or TRBD2 (5 bases each). V lost 0 bases, J lost 3 bases, and 9 bases lay in between. This CDR3 is built from 13 residues. Per germline, CDR1 DFQATT and CDR2 SNEGSKA (reference sequence).

This clonotype came up many times. The chain couples TRBV12-3 or TRBV12-4 to TRBJ2-1; the match to TRBD2 covers 11 bases. V shed 7 bases, J shed 8 bases, and the junction held 13 bases outside the gene matches. The length of the CDR3 is 16 residues. The CDR3 protein is CASKLRLAGMADEQFF. In DNA, the CDR3 is TGTGCCAGCAAGCTAAGACTAGCGGGAATGGCGGATGAGCAGTTCTTC.

Note on this clonotype: Since no conserved phenylalanine or tryptophan closes the CDR3, a read error is the likely cause. CDR3 DNA: TGCGCCAGCAGTTTTACCCAATTGACTACCCTGCTTACAGATACGCAGTATCTT. Its translation is CASSFTQLTTLLTDTQYL. The chain combines TRBV27 with TRBJ2-3, with a possible D match to TRBD2 (5 bases). This CDR3 is built from 18 residues. Per germline, CDR1 MNHEY and CDR2 SMNVEV (reference sequence).

This clonotype was counted ten times or more. The chain uses TRBV20-1 and TRBJ1-2; 7 bases align to TRBD1. The CDR3 extends over 15 amino acids. Trimming removed 4 bases from V and 3 bases from J; junction bases left unmatched: 11. Germline assignment: CDR1 DFQATT and CDR2 SNEGSKA (reference sequence). The CDR3 DNA is TGCAGTGCTAATATTCCATTCGGGACAGACTATGGCTACACCTTC. Translating gives CSANIPFGTDYGYTF.

The sample holds many counts of this clonotype. The genes are TRBV7-2 and TRBJ1-4; D is unresolved. Trimming removed 1 base from V and 7 bases from J, with 13 bases in between. Germline V lookup: CDR1 SGHTA, CDR2 FQGNSA. CDR3 size: 15 residues. CDR3 residues: CASSLVDGGGEKLFF. The CDR3 DNA is TGTGCCAGCAGCTTAGTAGACGGAGGTGGTGAAAAACTGTTTTTT.

For this clonotype: This sequence may be a read error, since a much larger clone differs from it by one base. V is TRBV27 and J is TRBJ2-2; D gene unclear. The CDR3 extends over 14 amino acids. With 11 bases removed from V and 0 bases from J, the gap between germline ends came to 13 bases. Germline V gene lookup returns CDR1 MNHEY and CDR2 SMNVEV (reference sequence). The CDR3 coding sequence is TGTGCCGCGAGACCGCTCGCGAACACCGGGGAGCTGTTTTTT. Translating gives CAARPLANTGELFF.

This clonotype was found many times. The J gene is TRBJ1-1, the V gene TRBV29-1; no clear D. Trimming took 5 bases from V and 5 from J, leaving 21 bases between them. Per the germline V gene, CDR1 is SQVTM and CDR2 is ANQGSEA. CDR3 length equals 15 residues. This chain's CDR3 is CSVLHPGPGRTEAFF. The CDR3, as DNA: TGCAGCGTTTTACATCCGGGTCCCGGGAGGACTGAAGCTTTCTTT.

In its sample, this clonotype was seen many times. The chain joins TRBV20-1 to TRBJ2-1, with TRBD2 identical over 9 bases. This CDR3 has 16 residues. Trimming took 4 bases from V and 4 from J; bases not matched to a gene: 11. Germline assignment: CDR1 DFQATT and CDR2 SNEGSKA (reference sequence). The CDR3 sequence is CSANPNGLANYNEQFF. In DNA, the CDR3 is TGCAGTGCTAACCCGAACGGACTAGCGAATTACAATGAGCAGTTCTTC.

This clonotype was detected many times. This chain connects TRBV30 to TRBJ2-7; D is possibly TRBD1 (5 bases). This CDR3 is 11 amino acids long. V shed 8 bases and J shed 3 bases, with 11 bases lying between them. The V gene's germline CDR1 is GTSNPN and CDR2 SVGIG (reference sequence). The CDR3 region is CAGQYGYEQYF. CDR3 DNA sequence: TGTGCCGGACAATACGGCTACGAGCAGTACTTC.

This clonotype was observed many times. V gene TRBV3-1 combines with J gene TRBJ1-1; unclear D gene. Germline V gives CDR1 LGHDT, CDR2 YNNKEL (reference sequence). The CDR3 length is 11 residues. Trimming removed 4 bases from V and 5 bases from J, with 5 bases in between. CDR3 sequence reads: CASSPGTEAFF. In DNA form, the CDR3 reads TGTGCCAGCAGCCCCGGGACTGAAGCTTTCTTT.